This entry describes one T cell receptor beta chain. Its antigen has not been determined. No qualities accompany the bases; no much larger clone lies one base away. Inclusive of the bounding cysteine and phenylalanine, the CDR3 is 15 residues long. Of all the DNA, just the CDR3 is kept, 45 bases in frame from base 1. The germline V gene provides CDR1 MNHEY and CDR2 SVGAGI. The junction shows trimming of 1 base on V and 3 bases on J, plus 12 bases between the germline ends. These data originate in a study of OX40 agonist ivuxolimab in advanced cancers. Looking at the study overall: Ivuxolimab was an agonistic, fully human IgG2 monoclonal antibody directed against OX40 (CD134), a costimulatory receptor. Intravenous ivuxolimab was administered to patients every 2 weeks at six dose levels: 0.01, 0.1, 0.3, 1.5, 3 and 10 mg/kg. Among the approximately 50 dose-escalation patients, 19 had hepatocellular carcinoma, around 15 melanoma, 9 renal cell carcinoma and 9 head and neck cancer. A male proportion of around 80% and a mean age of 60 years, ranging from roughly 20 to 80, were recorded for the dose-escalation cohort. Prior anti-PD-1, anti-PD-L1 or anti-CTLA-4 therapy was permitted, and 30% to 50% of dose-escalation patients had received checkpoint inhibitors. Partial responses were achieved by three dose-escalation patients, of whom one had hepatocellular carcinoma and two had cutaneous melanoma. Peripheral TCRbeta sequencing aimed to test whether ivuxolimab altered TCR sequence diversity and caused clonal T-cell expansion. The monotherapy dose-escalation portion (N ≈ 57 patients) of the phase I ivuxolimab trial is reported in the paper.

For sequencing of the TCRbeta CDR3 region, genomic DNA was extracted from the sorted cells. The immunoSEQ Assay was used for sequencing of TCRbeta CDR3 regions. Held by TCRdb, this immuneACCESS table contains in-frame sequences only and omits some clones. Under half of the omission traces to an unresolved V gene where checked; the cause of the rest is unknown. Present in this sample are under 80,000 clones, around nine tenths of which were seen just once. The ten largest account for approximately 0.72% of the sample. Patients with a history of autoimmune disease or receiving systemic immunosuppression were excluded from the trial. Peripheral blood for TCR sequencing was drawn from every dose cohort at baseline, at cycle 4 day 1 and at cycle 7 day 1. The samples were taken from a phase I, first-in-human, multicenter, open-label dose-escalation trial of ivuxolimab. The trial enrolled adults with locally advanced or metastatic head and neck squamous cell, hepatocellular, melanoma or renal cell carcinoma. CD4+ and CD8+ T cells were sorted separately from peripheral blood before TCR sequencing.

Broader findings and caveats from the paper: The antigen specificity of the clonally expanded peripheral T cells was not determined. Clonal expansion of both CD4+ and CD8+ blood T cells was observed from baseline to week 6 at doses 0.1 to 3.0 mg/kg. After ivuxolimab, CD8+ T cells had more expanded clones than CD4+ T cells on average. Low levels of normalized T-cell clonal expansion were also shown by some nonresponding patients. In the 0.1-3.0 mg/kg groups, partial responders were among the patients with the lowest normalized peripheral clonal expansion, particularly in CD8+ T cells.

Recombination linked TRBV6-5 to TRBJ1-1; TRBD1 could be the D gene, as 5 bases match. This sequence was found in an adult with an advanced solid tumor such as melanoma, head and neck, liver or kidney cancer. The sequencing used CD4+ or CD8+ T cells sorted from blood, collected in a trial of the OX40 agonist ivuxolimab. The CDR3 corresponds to CASSYLGVGDTEAFF. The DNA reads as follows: TGTGCCAGCAGTTACTTAGGGGTTGGGGACACTGAAGCTTTCTTT.